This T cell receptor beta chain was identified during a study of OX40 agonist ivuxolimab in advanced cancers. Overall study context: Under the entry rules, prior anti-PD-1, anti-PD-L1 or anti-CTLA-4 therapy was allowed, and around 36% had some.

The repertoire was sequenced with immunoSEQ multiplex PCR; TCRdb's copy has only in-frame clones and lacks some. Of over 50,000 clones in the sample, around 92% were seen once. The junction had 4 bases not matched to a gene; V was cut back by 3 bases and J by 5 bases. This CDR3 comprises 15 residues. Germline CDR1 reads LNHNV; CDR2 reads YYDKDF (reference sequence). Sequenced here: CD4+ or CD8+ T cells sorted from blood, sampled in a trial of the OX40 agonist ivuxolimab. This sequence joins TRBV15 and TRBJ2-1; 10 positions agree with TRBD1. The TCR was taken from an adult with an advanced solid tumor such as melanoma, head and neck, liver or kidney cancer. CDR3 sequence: CATSSRDRGDNEQFF. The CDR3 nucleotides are TGTGCCACCAGCAGCCGGGACAGGGGTGACAATGAGCAGTTCTTC. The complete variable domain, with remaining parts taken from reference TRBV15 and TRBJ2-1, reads DAMVIQNPRYQVTQFGKPVTLSCSQTLNHNVMYWYQQKSSQAPKLLFHYYDKDFNNEADTPDNFQSRRPNTSFCFLDIRSPGLGDTAMYLCATSSRDRGDNEQFFGPGTRLTVL.